One and the same sample provided the 27 T cell receptor beta chains below, sequenced in a study of blood T cell repertoires in COVID-19. Clones were read by immunoSEQ multiplex PCR, and TCRdb kept only the in-frame ones, dropping some. The sample shows fewer than 200,000 clones, roughly nine tenths of them seen only once. The sequenced sample consisted of peripheral blood. These receptors originate from a young man who had recovered from COVID-19.

The sample holds a few counts of this clone. The chain employs TRBV6-5 and TRBJ1-3; the match to TRBD1 covers 7 bases. There are 15 residues in the CDR3. Germline V CDR1 and CDR2: MNHEY, SVGAGI. V shed 5 bases and J 1 base; nucleotides not matched to a gene: 5. The DNA for the CDR3 is TGTGCCAGCAGTCAGCCGACAGGGTCTGGAAACACCATATATTTT. It is translated as CASSQPTGSGNTIYF.

V usage is TRBV7-6 and J usage is TRBJ2-1; 9 nucleotides match TRBD2. The junction had 4 bases not matched to a gene; V was cut back by 0 bases and J by 4 bases. CDR3 size: 16 residues. Germline V gene sequence: CDR1 SGHVS, CDR2 FNYEAQ. The CDR3 coding sequence is TGTGCCAGCAGCTTAGCGGCGGGAGGGGCATACAATGAGCAGTTCTTC. Encoded protein: CASSLAAGGAYNEQFF.

The rearrangement links TRBV7-9 to TRBJ1-2; D is unclear. Trimming shortened V by 1 base and J by 2 bases, and 11 bases separated the two germline ends. This CDR3 is built from 15 residues. Germline values: CDR1 SEHNR, CDR2 FQNEAQ (reference sequence). The CDR3 DNA follows: TGTGCCAGCAGCTTAGTTATCGGTACGAACTATGGCTACACCTTC. This sequence encodes CASSLVIGTNYGYTF.

The V call is TRBV3-1 (or the pseudogene TRBV3-2), the J call TRBJ2-7, with 7 bases lining up with TRBD2. The germline CDR1 and CDR2 sequences are LGHDT and YNNKEL (reference sequence). With 1 base clipped from V and 7 bases from J, the junction kept 1 base outside the gene matches. This CDR3 comprises 12 residues. The CDR3: CASSQVSGEQYF. CDR3 sequence (DNA): TGTGCCAGCAGCCAAGTTAGCGGGGAGCAGTACTTC.

This clone showed up just a few times. The CDR3 spells CASSPAGENNEKLFF. CDR3 nucleotide sequence: TGCGCCAGCAGCCCGGCGGGGGAAAATAATGAAAAACTGTTTTTT. The chain uses TRBV5-1 and TRBJ1-4; a possible D gene is TRBD1 (5 bases). The V gene lost 4 bases and the J gene lost 4 bases, with 14 bases spanning the gap. This CDR3 is 15 amino acids long. The germline gives CDR1 SGHRS, CDR2 YFSETQ.

The chain combines TRBV10-3 with TRBJ2-7, with 10 bases lining up with TRBD2. Germline trimming cut 4 bases from V and 2 bases from J; bases unmatched to any gene: 11. This CDR3 is 17 amino acids long. CDR1 is ENHRY and CDR2 is SYGVKD in the germline V gene. CDR3 protein: CAISAQGLAGVAYEQYF. The CDR3 nucleotides read TGTGCCATCAGTGCCCAGGGGCTAGCGGGAGTCGCCTACGAGCAGTACTTC.

The table lists this clone with a count of one. V gene TRBV28 combines with J gene TRBJ2-7; 8 bases match TRBD2. The germline V gene encodes CDR1 MDHEN and CDR2 SYDVKM. V was clipped by 3 bases and J by 5 bases; unmatched bases: 6. The CDR3 is 14 residues long. CDR3 in DNA: TGTGCCAGCAGTTTCAGCGGGAGAAACAACGAGCAGTACTTC. Translated: CASSFSGRNNEQYF.

The chain joins TRBV18 to TRBJ2-1, with TRBD2 matching over 13 bases. This CDR3 has 15 residues. Germline CDR1 reads KGHSH; CDR2 reads LQKENI. V lost 5 bases, J lost 9 bases, and 7 bases stayed unmatched. CDR3 DNA: TGTGCCAGCTCAACCGGACTAGCGGGAGCGGGTGAGCAGTTCTTC. Protein product: CASSTGLAGAGEQFF. The full variable domain, rest sourced from reference TRBV18 and TRBJ2-1, is NAGVMQNPRHLVRRRGQEARLRCSPMKGHSHVYWYRQLPEEGLKFMVYLQKENIIDESGMPKERFSAEFPKEGPSILRIQQVVRGDSAAYFCASSTGLAGAGEQFFGPGTRLTVL.

This sequence joins TRBV6-2 or TRBV6-3 and TRBJ2-1; unclear D gene. V was cut by 4 bases and J by 4 bases, with 5 bases left in between. The germline V gene has CDR1 MNHEY and CDR2 SVGEGT. This CDR3 has 12 amino acids. CDR3: CASSSVYNEQFF. CDR3 nucleotide sequence: TGTGCCAGCAGTTCTGTGTACAATGAGCAGTTCTTC.

This clone was counted once. V usage is TRBV9 and J usage is TRBJ2-1; 9 bases are shared with TRBD2. Germline CDR1 and CDR2: SGDLS and YYNGEE. Trimming removed 0 bases from V and 4 bases from J; junction bases left unmatched: 5. The CDR3 extends over 16 amino acids. CDR3 residues: CASSVVRLAVYNEQFF. The CDR3 coding sequence is TGTGCCAGCAGCGTAGTCAGACTAGCGGTATACAATGAGCAGTTCTTC.

The DNA for the CDR3 is TGTGCCAGCAGCGTAGGGACTTTTCGCACAGATACGCAGTATTTT. Its translation is CASSVGTFRTDTQYF. The genes are TRBV9 and TRBJ2-3, with D possibly being TRBD2 (5 bases). The CDR3 has 15 residues. CDR1 SGDLS and CDR2 YYNGEE come from the germline V gene. Trimming left V 0 bases short and J 1 base short, with 9 bases between.

The chain carries TRBV10-3 and TRBJ1-5; 7 bases align to TRBD1. CDR1 is ENHRY, CDR2 SYGVKD, per germline. The CDR3 covers 14 residues. V was pared by 6 bases and J by 3 bases, with 5 bases of the junction left unmatched. The CDR3 reads CAIRSTGFNQPQHF. CDR3 bases: TGTGCCATCAGATCGACAGGGTTCAATCAGCCCCAGCATTTT.

V and J are TRBV2 and TRBJ1-2, with D tentatively TRBD1 (5 bases). Trimming removed 9 bases from V and 2 bases from J, with 13 bases in between. This CDR3 has 13 amino acids. Per germline, CDR1 SNHLY and CDR2 FYNNEI. The CDR3 reads CASEIQENYGYTF. CDR3 DNA: TGTGCCAGTGAAATACAGGAGAACTATGGCTACACCTTC.

This clone occurred once. This CDR3 is CSASKLAGVETQYF. In DNA form, the CDR3 reads TGCAGTGCTAGTAAATTGGCGGGGGTCGAGACCCAGTACTTC. V is TRBV20-1 and J is TRBJ2-5; TRBD2 aligns across 7 bases. The CDR3 consists of 14 residues. V lost 3 bases and J lost 5; bases outside the gene matches: 9. Germline assignment: CDR1 DFQATT and CDR2 SNEGSKA (reference sequence).

This chain connects TRBV30 to TRBJ1-3, with 8 nucleotides matching TRBD1. The CDR3 sequence is 14 residues long. Germline trimming cut 8 bases from V and 4 bases from J; bases unmatched to any gene: 10. Germline CDR1 and CDR2: GTSNPN and SVGIG (reference sequence). The chain's CDR3 is CAGSRGQAGNTIYF. The CDR3, as DNA: TGTGCCGGCAGCAGGGGGCAAGCGGGAAACACCATATATTTT.

Notes on this clone: Possible read error: a much larger clone is one base away. V usage is TRBV27 and J usage is TRBJ2-5, with D uncertain. The germline V gene has CDR1 MNHEY and CDR2 SMNVEV (reference sequence). CDR3 length equals 14 residues. The CDR3 sequence: CAGSWAGLQETQYF. CDR3 nucleotide sequence: TGTGCCGGCAGCTGGGCAGGTCTACAAGAGACCCAGTACTTC.

The chain joins TRBV28 to TRBJ1-3; no definite D call. The germline V and J ends were trimmed by 3 bases and 2 bases, with 8 bases remaining between them. The CDR3 loop spans 14 amino acids. The germline CDR1 and CDR2 sequences are MDHEN and SYDVKM. CDR3 amino acids: CASSLVAAGNTIYF. The CDR3 DNA follows: TGTGCCAGCAGTTTGGTGGCAGCTGGAAACACCATATATTTT.

This clone was detected once. The chain links TRBV9 to TRBJ2-2; 10 bases are a match to TRBD2. In germline, CDR1 is SGDLS, CDR2 YYNGEE. This CDR3 is 18 amino acids long. Trimming took 0 bases from V and 0 from J; bases not matched to a gene: 5. CDR3 nucleotides: TGTGCCAGCAGCGTAGCTCGGCTAGCGGGGGCGAACACCGGGGAGCTGTTTTTT. This encodes CASSVARLAGANTGELFF.

The V and J genes are TRBV2 and TRBJ1-2, with TRBD1 identical over 9 bases. V trimming: 11 bases; J trimming: 7 bases; junction bases outside the gene matches: 11. From germline, CDR1 is SNHLY and CDR2 FYNNEI. CDR3 length: 13 residues. CDR3 DNA sequence: TGTGCCCTGGCTGGGACAGGGTTATTTGGCTACACCTTC. This gives the protein CALAGTGLFGYTF.

The J gene is TRBJ1-2, the V gene TRBV19; 9 nucleotides align to TRBD1. This CDR3 is built from 14 residues. V shed 6 bases and J 3 bases; nucleotides not matched to a gene: 5. Germline V gene lookup returns CDR1 LNHDA and CDR2 SQIVND (reference sequence). The CDR3 region is CASRTGGMDYGYTF. The CDR3 coding sequence is TGTGCCAGTAGGACAGGGGGTATGGACTATGGCTACACCTTC.

The V and J genes are TRBV19 and TRBJ1-4; no clear D gene. Trimming removed 3 bases at V and 14 bases at J, with 16 bases between. From germline, CDR1 is LNHDA and CDR2 SQIVND (reference sequence). CDR3 length equals 13 residues. CDR3 DNA: TGTGCCAGTAGTATGGACGGGTCCCGAGGGCTGTTTTTT. Protein: CASSMDGSRGLFF.

The chain links TRBV5-6 to TRBJ1-2; 7 nucleotides align to TRBD1. The CDR3 loop spans 14 amino acids. Germline loops: CDR1 SGHDT, CDR2 YYEEEE. Unmatched junction bases numbered 5, after V lost 1 base and J lost 5 bases. CDR3 in DNA: TGTGCCAGCAGCTTGAAAGGCAGGGGGTATGGCTACACCTTC. Translated: CASSLKGRGYGYTF.

Only a few counts were recorded for this clone. This chain joins TRBV7-2 and TRBJ2-2; D perhaps matches TRBD2 (5 bases). The CDR3 runs to 15 residues. V was trimmed by 5 bases and J by 5 bases, leaving 15 bases between them. Germline V lookup: CDR1 SGHTA, CDR2 FQGNSA. The DNA for the CDR3 is TGTGCCAGCAGCCCTCGACGAGGGTTGACCGGGGAGCTGTTTTTT. Protein product: CASSPRRGLTGELFF.

V usage is TRBV6-5 and J usage is TRBJ2-1, with TRBD2 identical over 10 bases. V was clipped by 6 bases and J by 8 bases; unmatched bases: 10. Looked up from germline, CDR1 is MNHEY and CDR2 is SVGAGI. The CDR3 runs to 15 residues. The CDR3 spells CASRGSGRALDEQFF. CDR3 DNA sequence: TGTGCCAGCAGAGGGAGCGGGAGGGCCCTGGATGAGCAGTTCTTC.

Comment on this clone: A junction end diverges from the germline sequence, so it may reflect a read error. The chain links TRBV28 to TRBJ1-5; 7 bases map to TRBD1. The germline gives CDR1 MDHEN, CDR2 SYDVKM. The CDR3 contains 13 residues. In DNA, the CDR3 is TGTGCCAGTAGACAGGGAAGCAATCAACCCCAGCATTTT. This gives the protein CASRQGSNQPQHF.

The chain joins TRBV7-9 to TRBJ2-2, with TRBD1 matching over 7 bases. Germline loops: CDR1 SEHNR, CDR2 FQNEAQ (reference sequence). The CDR3 length is 16 residues. V lost 5 bases to trimming and J lost 1 base; unmatched junction nucleotides: 7. The CDR3 loop is CASSDDRALNTGELFF. The CDR3 DNA is TGTGCCAGCAGCGACGACAGGGCCCTGAACACCGGGGAGCTGTTTTTT.

This chain links TRBV28 with TRBJ2-3; TRBD2 agrees at 10 bases. CDR3 length equals 17 residues. Germline CDR1 MDHEN, CDR2 SYDVKM. Losses at the gene ends were 6 bases for V and 8 bases for J; bases not matched to a gene: 17. The CDR3 spells CASSPLNLAGVPTTQYF. Here the CDR3 DNA reads TGTGCCAGCAGCCCCCTCAACCTAGCGGGGGTTCCCACTACGCAGTATTTT.